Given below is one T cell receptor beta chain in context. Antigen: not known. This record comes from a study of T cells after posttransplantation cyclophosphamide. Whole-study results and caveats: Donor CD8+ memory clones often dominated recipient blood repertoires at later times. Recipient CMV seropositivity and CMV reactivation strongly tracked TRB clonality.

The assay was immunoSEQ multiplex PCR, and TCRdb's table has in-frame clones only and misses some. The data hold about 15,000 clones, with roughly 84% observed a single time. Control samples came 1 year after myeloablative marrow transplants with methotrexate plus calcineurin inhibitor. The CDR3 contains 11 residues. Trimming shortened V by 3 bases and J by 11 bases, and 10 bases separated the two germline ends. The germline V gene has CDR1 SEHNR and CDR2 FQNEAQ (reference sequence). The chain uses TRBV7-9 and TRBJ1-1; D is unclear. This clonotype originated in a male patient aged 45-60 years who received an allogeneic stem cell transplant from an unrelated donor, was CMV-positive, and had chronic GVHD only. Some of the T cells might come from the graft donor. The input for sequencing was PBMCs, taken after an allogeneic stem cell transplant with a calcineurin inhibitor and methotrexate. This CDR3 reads CASSFGPEAFF. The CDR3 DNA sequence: TGTGCCAGCAGCTTCGGCCCGGAGGCTTTCTTT.